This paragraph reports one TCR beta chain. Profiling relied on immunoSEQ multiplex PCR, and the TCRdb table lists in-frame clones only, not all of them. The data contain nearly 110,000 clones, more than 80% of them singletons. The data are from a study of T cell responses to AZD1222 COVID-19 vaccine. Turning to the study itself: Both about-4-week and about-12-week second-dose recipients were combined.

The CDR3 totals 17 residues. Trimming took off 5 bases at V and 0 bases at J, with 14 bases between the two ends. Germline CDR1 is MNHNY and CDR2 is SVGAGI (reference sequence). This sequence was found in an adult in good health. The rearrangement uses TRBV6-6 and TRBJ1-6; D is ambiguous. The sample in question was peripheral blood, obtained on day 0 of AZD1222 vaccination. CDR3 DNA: TGTGCCAGCAGTCGTCGGGCGGAGAGCTCCTATAATTCACCCCTCCACTTT. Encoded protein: CASSRRAESSYNSPLHF.